What follows describes a single TCR beta chain. The CDR3 totals 18 residues. Per the germline V gene, CDR1 is SNHLY and CDR2 is FYNNEI. With 7 bases clipped from V and 1 base from J, the junction kept 7 bases outside the gene matches. Plating of some 200,000 CFSE-labeled responder cells was done together with some 200,000 irradiated, violet-dye-labeled stimulator cells. The entry originates in a study of graft-versus-host responses after intestinal transplantation. Study as a whole: Recipients were given multivisceral, liver-intestinal, or isolated intestinal transplants.

Whole-study results and caveats: Recipient bone marrow held GvH clones, some seen earlier in ileum or blood. Early post-transplant declines in HvG were associated with peak levels of circulating GvH clones.

TCRdb's copy holds only in-frame clones and misses some; the assay was immunoSEQ multiplex PCR. The profile covers about 10,000 clones, with roughly a third appearing a single time and approximately 13% taken by the ten largest. The receptor's source is a human patient who received an intestinal transplant. Sequenced material: alloreactive CD8+ T cells from a mixed lymphocyte reaction culture, taken before intestinal transplant. Subset meaning: CFSE-low proliferating T cells sorted from roughly six-day pre-transplant mixed lymphocyte reaction (GvH or HvG direction). V and J are TRBV2 and TRBJ2-1; 16 nucleotides match TRBD2. The CDR3 bases are TGTGCCAGCATTAGGGGGACTAGCGGGGGGGTATCCTACAATGAGCAGTTCTTC. Amino acids: CASIRGTSGGVSYNEQFF.